The clone carrying this T cell receptor (beta chain) was detected many times. Per the germline V gene, CDR1 is MDHEN and CDR2 is SYDVKM. After removal of 5 bases from V and 8 bases from J, the junction contained 12 bases not matched to a gene. CDR3 length equals 15 residues. Time point specified: newly diagnosed GD, antithyroid drugs for less than 3 months. The TCR library used RNA extracted from PBMCs. Construction of the TCR beta libraries employed iRepertoire HTBI primers in conjunction with Arm-PCR of CDR3 regions. Using its own MiXCR run on the multiplex PCR reads, TCRdb lists one record per CDR3 protein. Seen here are 350,000 to 500,000 distinct CDR3 sequences, about 17% observed once, and the top ten hold approximately 12%. This entry is derived from a study of regulatory T cells in long-lasting Graves disease. The same specimen was also included in a second study, on T cells in Graves' hyperthyroidism and ophthalmopathy. That study reports: Recently diagnosed hyperthyroidism of less than 2 months' duration affected patients aged 18 to 65. Clonotypes that were expanded in thyroid above 0.001 mostly appeared in blood too.

This TCR derives from a woman aged 25 to 39 with Graves disease. Source: peripheral blood mononuclear cells (PBMCs), taken at new diagnosis, from a patient treated with antithyroid drugs. V gene TRBV28 combines with J gene TRBJ2-4; 7 positions match TRBD2. CDR3 loop: CASSPGRTRIDIQYF. The DNA for the CDR3 is TGTGCCAGCAGTCCGGGGAGGACTAGGATTGACATTCAGTACTTC.